A selection of T cell receptor beta chains follows, all from one sample in a study of T cells expressing NK-cell markers. Using the 5' RACE reads, TCRdb records one entry per CDR3 protein without DNA. This sample's clone table lists more than 400,000 distinct CDR3 sequences. The sample comprised blood T cells: a sorted CD56 or NKG2C T cell subset, CD4+ or CD8+ T cells, or bulk PBMC T cells (not recorded which). The receptors originated from a woman aged 18 to 69 in good health. The CDR3 runs from the conserved cysteine through the conserved F or W.

>TRBJ2-3|TRBV5-4
CASSLMVAPDTQYF
>TRBJ2-3|TRBV5-4
CASSLQGRGNTDTQYF
>TRBJ2-1|TRBV3-1
CASSRQRSSYNEQFF
>TRBJ2-5|TRBV3-1
CASSRFIELAPETQYF
>TRBJ1-1|TRBV11-2
CASSLFGADTEAFF
>TRBJ2-3|TRBV20-1
CSAGGGASTDTQYF
>TRBJ1-6|TRBV7-2
CASSLRGQPNSPLHF
>TRBJ1-1|TRBV5-1
CASSFTPGSAEAFF
>TRBJ1-2|TRBV12-3/TRBV12-4
CASSLAGTGYSYTF
>TRBJ2-2|TRBV12-3/TRBV12-4
CASRTRQNTGELFF
>TRBJ2-7|TRBV7-9
CASSSPGPRPYEQYF
>TRBJ2-3|TRBV6-1
CASSTGMWTDTQYF
>TRBJ2-5|TRBV12-3/TRBV12-4
CASKYGGETQYF
>TRBJ1-2|TRBV29-1
CSVEGAVGYTF
>TRBJ2-1|TRBV20-1
CSAEGVGGSYNEQFF